A selection of T cell receptor beta chains follows, all from one sample in a study of blood T cell repertoires in COVID-19. Method: immunoSEQ multiplex PCR; TCRdb's copy keeps in-frame clones and lacks some. The table lists about 210,000 clones, 75% to 90% of them singletons, with 4% to 5.5% in the top ten. The sample was peripheral blood. These receptors all stem from a woman in her thirties or forties with acute or convalescent COVID-19. CDR3s include the opening cysteine and the closing phenylalanine or tryptophan.

>TRBV11-2
CASSPRLAGETQYF
>TRBV6-1
CASSELLGTGGRNEQFF
>TRBV12-5
CASGPGQGMVSDQPQHF
>TRBV18
CASSPPREGLNTEAFF
>TRBV7-9
CASSKGTGANQPQHF
>TRBV14
CASSQEVGGWFPEAFF
>TRBV5-1
CASSLGDRGLGNTIYF
>TRBV14
CASSQDAGGVKNIQYF
>TRBV19
CASTLGRGVAYNEQFF
>TRBV10-2
CASSVDQAYGYTF
>TRBV11-2
CASTPSGQGVSPLHF
>TRBV18
CASSPAGQATFYGYTF
>TRBV3-1/TRBV3-2
CASSQDRDQPQHF
>TRBV5-1
CASSVGQGNYGYTF
>TRBV5-4
CASSPSGTGGGYTF
>TRBV25-1
CASSEIVGGPFQETQYF
>TRBV10-3
CAISESTRGSNQPQHF
>TRBV18
CASSPLAAGGPQETQYF
>TRBV11-2
CASSPGQLTEAFF
>TRBV6-5
CASSYGAGNYGYTF
>TRBV29-1
CSVSRGYNGNTIYF
>TRBV27
CASSLRGGWGPRVTDTQYF
>TRBV10-3
CAISKPTGGKETQYF
>TRBV5-1
CASSWYRGLLNYGYTF
>TRBV25-1
CASSYAGTNYGYTF
>TRBV29-1
CSVRDSASRHTEAFF
>TRBV24-1
CATRGLAGGNEQFF
>TRBV6-6
CASSYSTGDSPLHF
>TRBV5-1
CASSLWLAGGDEQFF
>TRBV7-2
CASRPGQGGYAFF
>TRBV19
CASSIGRGATADTQYF
>TRBV19
CASSIDPGLRGCHF
>TRBV28
CASTSQQGDGYTF
>TRBV19
CASSTGVGGTEAFF
>TRBV12-3/TRBV12-4
CASTPFPDTEAFF
>TRBV24-1
CATSDLDRGYGYTF
>TRBV7-2
CASSLGSGTVSTEAFF
>TRBV24-1
CATSPGSGELFF
>TRBV6-5
CASTRVEGTEAFF
>TRBV3-1/TRBV3-2
CASRSGRGDGYTF
>TRBV11-2
CASSLGTGVNGYTF
>TRBV3-1/TRBV3-2
CASSFQGSGNTIYF
>TRBV11-2
CASTVDSAYGYTF
>TRBV3-1/TRBV3-2
CASSPLPDSPLHF
>TRBV9
CASSVATGRASYNEQFF
>TRBV7-3
CASSLLAGNNSPLHF
>TRBV6-5
CASSPRDRDGYTF
>TRBV9
CASSPLPSTDTQYF
>TRBV5-5
CASRGTGNTEAFF
>TRBV2
CASSLTKYEQFF
>TRBV4-2
CASSQDHQGPSNTEAFF
>TRBV3-1/TRBV3-2
CASSQGHQGVTYGYTF
>TRBV6-5
CASSYGTSDNEQFF